This TCR beta chain was sequenced for a study of cytomegalovirus exposure and HLA in healthy donors. The PCR made use of 60 Vbeta and 13 Jbeta primers. Profiling relied on immunoSEQ multiplex PCR, and the TCRdb table lists in-frame clones only, not all of them. The sample has almost 85,000 clones; around 80% are singletons. The CDR3 runs 13 residues. From germline, CDR1 is MNHEY and CDR2 SVGAGI. V lost 4 bases, J lost 6 bases, and 9 bases lay in between. Sequenced: PBMCs. This receptor was taken from a male donor in good health and CMV-seropositive. This chain links TRBV6-5 with TRBJ1-4; D unresolved. CDR3 DNA sequence: TGTGCCAGCAGTTCGACTTGGGATGAAAAACTGTTTTTT. Translating it yields CASSSTWDEKLFF.